The TCR beta chain described here comes from a study of identical twins. Findings of the study overall: Memory repertoires showed no such pattern, whereas abundant cord blood beta clonotypes carried fewer insertions.

TCRdb processed the 5' RACE reads anew with MiXCR; each CDR3 protein has one entry. Of approximately 500,000 distinct CDR3 sequences listed, around 24% are singletons. CDR3 length: 15 amino acids. With respect to this clonotype: Its antigen is still unknown.

These records were also assigned to another study, of T cells expressing NK-cell markers. That publication notes: Seven donors tested HCMV-seropositive and one tested seronegative among the eight sequenced. In several donors, dominant CD3+CD56+NKG2C+ clonotypes ranked among the top 10 CD8+ clonotypes.

The material sequenced was CD4+ T cells sorted from blood. The chain uses TRBV21-1 and TRBJ2-2. TRBV21-1 is a documented pseudogene. The receptor's source is a woman in her late teens or twenties in good health. The CDR3 region has the DNA TGTGCCAGCAGCGTCGGGGATCCGAACACCGGGGAGCTGTTTTTT. Its translation is CASSVGDPNTGELFF.